This T cell receptor beta chain was sequenced during a study of blood T cell repertoires in COVID-19. Germline V gives CDR1 SNHLY, CDR2 FYNNEI. CDR3 length: 14 amino acids. Unmatched junction bases numbered 5, after V lost 7 bases and J lost 5 bases. Clones were read by immunoSEQ multiplex PCR, and TCRdb kept only the in-frame ones, dropping some. The sample holds 400,000 to 450,000 clones; around 91% are singletons and the top ten take approximately 1.5%. The chain carries TRBV2 and TRBJ1-6, with 7 nucleotides matching TRBD1. This clonotype was sampled from a woman aged 40 to 49 with COVID-19, enrolled during active disease. What was sequenced was peripheral blood. In DNA form, the CDR3 reads TGTGCCAGCAACACCGGGACAGATAATTCACCCCTCCACTTT. Residues: CASNTGTDNSPLHF.